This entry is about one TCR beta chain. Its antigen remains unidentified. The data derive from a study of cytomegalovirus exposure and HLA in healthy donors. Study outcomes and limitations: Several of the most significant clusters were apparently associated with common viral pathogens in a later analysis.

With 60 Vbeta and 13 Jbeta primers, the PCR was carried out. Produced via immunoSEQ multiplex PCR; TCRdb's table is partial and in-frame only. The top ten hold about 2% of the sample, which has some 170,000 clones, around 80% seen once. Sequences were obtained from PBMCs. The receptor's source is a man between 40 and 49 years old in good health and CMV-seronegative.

The CDR3 DNA sequence: TGTGCCAGCAGTTTATCCCGACTAGCCTACGAGCAGTACTTC. This codes for CASSLSRLAYEQYF. The V and J genes are TRBV27 and TRBJ2-7, with D perhaps matching TRBD2 (6 bases). Germline assignment: CDR1 MNHEY and CDR2 SMNVEV (reference sequence). Deletions cut 0 bases from V and 2 bases from J, with 8 bases between. This CDR3 spans 14 amino acids.